This T cell receptor (beta chain) was observed in a study of blood T cell repertoires in COVID-19. TCRdb's table, derived via immunoSEQ multiplex PCR, lists solely in-frame clones and lacks some. The data show roughly 180,000 clones, about 85% seen once. One Seattle source followed patients from active infection through their disease course. V lost 6 bases to trimming and J lost 7 bases; unmatched junction nucleotides: 5. The CDR3 length is 13 residues. The sequence came from a woman aged 45-65 years with COVID-19, enrolled during active disease. The chain combines TRBV12-3 or TRBV12-4 with TRBJ2-2; TRBD2 matches at 7 bases. Sequenced: peripheral blood. The CDR3 bases are TGTGCCAGCAGGCCCGGGAGGCACGGGGAGCTGTTTTTT. This gives the protein CASRPGRHGELFF.